The clone carrying this T cell receptor (beta chain) showed up many times. The antigen is unknown. The sample originates from a study of CD8 T cells in ankylosing spondylitis. The CDR3 runs 13 residues. Trimming shortened V by 6 bases and J by 3 bases, and 14 bases separated the two germline ends. Per the germline V gene, CDR1 is DFQATT and CDR2 is SNEGSKA (reference sequence). A single record per CDR3 protein comes from TCRdb applying MiXCR to the 5' RACE reads. Of more than 650,000 distinct CDR3 sequences in the sample, roughly 10% were seen once. Study-wide points: A CD8+ phenotype characterized the disease-linked clones, which were relatively rare in peripheral blood. Reportedly, disease-linked clones are significantly enriched in ankylosing spondylitis patients' matched synovial fluid. Apparently characteristic of ankylosing spondylitis blood was a TCR beta motif (roughly 8 highly homologous variants).

This chain uses TRBV20-1 with TRBJ2-5, with D possibly matching TRBD1 (5 bases). This receptor was taken from a male donor with ankylosing spondylitis. The specimen was blood, either unsorted or a sorted T cell fraction (not recorded which). CDR3 amino acids: CSAKQGAKETQYF. CDR3 bases: TGCAGTGCGAAACAAGGGGCGAAAGAGACCCAGTACTTC.